This T cell receptor beta chain originates from a study of OX40 agonist ivuxolimab in advanced cancers. Study details: From 23 to 79 years was the age range, with a mean of about 56 years, and 65% to 90% were male. One hepatocellular carcinoma and a couple of cutaneous melanoma patients partially responded. The eligibility criteria allowed prior anti-PD-1, anti-PD-L1 or anti-CTLA-4 therapy, and under 50% had some.

This CDR3 spans 15 amino acids. Germline V gives CDR1 LNHDA, CDR2 SQIVND (reference sequence). Trimming took off 3 bases at V and 5 bases at J, with 13 bases between the two ends. Findings of the study overall: Partial responders at 0.1-3.0 mg/kg showed near-lowest clonal expansion.

Profiling relied on immunoSEQ multiplex PCR, and the TCRdb table lists in-frame clones only, not all of them. The repertoire holds fewer than 70,000 clones, around 90% seen once, with around 14% in the top ten. A word on this clone: Its antigen is still unknown.

The TCR was taken from an adult with an advanced solid tumor such as melanoma, head and neck, liver or kidney cancer. Sequencing used CD4+ or CD8+ T cells sorted from blood, obtained in a trial of the OX40 agonist ivuxolimab. This chain uses TRBV19 with TRBJ1-4; D perhaps matches TRBD1 (6 bases). The chain's CDR3 is CASSIRQAINEKLFF. The CDR3 bases are TGTGCCAGTAGTATTCGACAGGCGATCAATGAAAAACTGTTTTTT.